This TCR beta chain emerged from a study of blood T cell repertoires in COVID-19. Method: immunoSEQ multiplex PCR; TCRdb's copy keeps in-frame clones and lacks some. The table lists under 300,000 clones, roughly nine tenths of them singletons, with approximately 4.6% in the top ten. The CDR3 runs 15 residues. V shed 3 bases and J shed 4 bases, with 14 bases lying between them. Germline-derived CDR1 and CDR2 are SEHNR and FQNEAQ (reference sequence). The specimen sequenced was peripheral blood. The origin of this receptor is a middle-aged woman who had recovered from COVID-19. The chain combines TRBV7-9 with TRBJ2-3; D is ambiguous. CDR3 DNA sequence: TGTGCCAGCAGCTTTTATTTGGCCACATCAGATACGCAGTATTTT. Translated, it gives CASSFYLATSDTQYF.